What follows are 2 T cell receptor beta chains derived from one specimen sequenced in a study of blood T cells in healthy people across ages. Using a J-beta primer mix together with a sample-barcoded 5' primer, a second PCR was run for roughly 6 to 12 cycles. TCRdb processed the 5' RACE reads anew with MiXCR; each CDR3 protein has one entry. The table includes about 1.6 million distinct CDR3 sequences, roughly 30% detected once. The sample was blood. These receptors originate from a woman younger than 45 in good health.

This chain's CDR3 is CASSLESSYTQYF. CDR3 DNA: TGTGCCAGCAGCTTAGAGTCTAGCTATACGCAGTATTTT. J is TRBJ2-3 and V is TRBV7-8, with D perhaps matching TRBD2 (5 bases). V was trimmed by 1 base and J by 7 bases, leaving 9 bases between them. The CDR3 is 13 amino acids. From germline, CDR1 is SGHVS and CDR2 FQNEAQ.

This clonotype was counted a few times. This chain links TRBV3-1 with TRBJ2-7, with unresolved D. This CDR3 contains 12 residues. V gave up 1 base and J gave up 9 bases, with 10 bases separating them. Germline values: CDR1 LGHDT, CDR2 YNNKEL (reference sequence). The CDR3 reads CASSQGAFGQYF. CDR3 nucleotide sequence: TGTGCCAGCAGCCAAGGAGCGTTTGGGCAGTACTTC.